A single sample is the source of the 8 T cell receptor beta chains below, sequenced in a study of beta chain features in type 1 diabetes. Expressed TCRB transcripts were sequenced because the isolated RNA had all been reverse transcribed beforehand. Using immunoSEQ multiplex PCR, the repertoire was profiled, and TCRdb retains in-frame clones only, with some absent. The profile covers 200,000 to 250,000 clones, with roughly 11% appearing a single time and 1% to 1.5% taken by the ten largest. The sample was central memory CD4+ T cells from blood. The receptors derive from a young man in good health.

The chain couples TRBV28 to TRBJ2-5; D is perhaps TRBD1 (5 bases). This CDR3 contains 14 residues. The germline CDR1 and CDR2 sequences are MDHEN and SYDVKM. Trimming took off 2 bases at V and 4 bases at J, with 11 bases between the two ends. The CDR3 DNA is TGTGCCAGCAGTTTAGTCCAGGGCCGAGAGACCCAGTACTTC. It codes for CASSLVQGRETQYF. Combining the CDR3 with reference TRBV28 and TRBJ2-5 gives the whole variable domain DVKVTQSSRYLVKRTGEKVFLECVQDMDHENMFWYRQDPGLGLRLIYFSYDVKMKEKGDIPEGYSVSREKKERFSLILESASTNQTSMYLCASSLVQGRETQYFGPGTRLLVL.

This clone showed up just a few times. Other DNA sequences in this specimen translate into the identical CDR3. The chain combines TRBV4-3 with TRBJ2-3; D remains unclear. The CDR3 extends over 15 amino acids. Germline CDR1 reads LGHNA; CDR2 reads YSLEER. Deletions cut 3 bases from V and 1 base from J, with 11 bases between. In nucleotides, the CDR3 is TGCGCCAGCAGCCAGGGCGGATCCCGCACAGATACGCAGTATTTT. Translating it yields CASSQGGSRTDTQYF.

The V gene is TRBV14, the J gene TRBJ2-7; TRBD2 aligns across 11 bases. The germline gives CDR1 SGHDN, CDR2 FVKESK. The CDR3 totals 13 residues. Trimming removed 9 bases from V and 5 bases from J; junction bases left unmatched: 6. CDR3 region: CARRLAGKNEQYF. DNA for the CDR3: TGTGCCAGGCGACTAGCGGGAAAGAACGAGCAGTACTTC.

This clone was detected only a few times. This chain uses TRBV30 with TRBJ2-5, with D maybe TRBD2 (6 bases). Near its end, the DNA agrees better with TRBJ2-7, so the J call may be wrong. There are 12 residues in the CDR3. Looked up from germline, CDR1 is GTSNPN and CDR2 is SVGIG (reference sequence). CDR3 region: CAWDSGSYEQYF. The CDR3 DNA is TGTGCCTGGGATAGCGGATCCTACGAGCAGTACTTC.

This clone was observed a handful of times. The chain recombines TRBV13 with TRBJ2-7, with 9 bases matching TRBD2. Germline V gives CDR1 PRHDT, CDR2 FYEKMQ (reference sequence). The CDR3 runs to 16 residues. V lost 5 bases to trimming and J lost 3 bases; unmatched junction nucleotides: 11. For the CDR3, the DNA is TGTGCCAGCAGCCCTTGGGGAGCGGGAGGACTCTACGAGCAGTACTTC. It is translated as CASSPWGAGGLYEQYF.

This clone was observed a few times. The genes are TRBV30 and TRBJ1-5; possibly TRBD1 for D (5 bases). Trimming took off 7 bases at V and 7 bases at J, with 17 bases between the two ends. In germline, CDR1 is GTSNPN, CDR2 SVGIG (reference sequence). CDR3 size: 13 residues. The DNA of the CDR3 is TGTGCCTTGTCCGGAAGGGGAAGGCAGCCCCAGCATTTT. It encodes CALSGRGRQPQHF.

A few counts support this clone. The chain uses TRBV7-2 and TRBJ2-2, with a weak D call TRBD2 (7 bases). The CDR3 spans 16 residues. Deletions cut 4 bases from V and 0 bases from J, with 12 bases between. Germline CDR1 SGHTA, CDR2 FQGNSA. The CDR3 DNA reads TGTGCCAGCAGCTCACGCGGGGGCCCGAACACCGGGGAGCTGTTTTTT. The encoded protein is CASSSRGGPNTGELFF. Using reference TRBV7-2 and TRBJ2-2 for the parts outside the CDR3, the full variable domain is GAGVSQSPSNKVTEKGKDVELRCDPISGHTALYWYRQSLGQGLEFLIYFQGNSAPDKSGLPSDRFSAERTGGSVSTLTIQRTQQEDSAVYLCASSSRGGPNTGELFFGEGSRLTVL.

The V gene is TRBV18, the J gene TRBJ2-7; the D gene is possibly TRBD1 (6 bases). The CDR3 extends over 12 amino acids. In germline, CDR1 is KGHSH, CDR2 LQKENI. Trimming cost V 6 bases and J 6 bases, with 12 bases left between them. Here the CDR3 reads CASSHRESEQYF. The DNA for the CDR3 is TGTGCCAGCTCTCACAGGGAGAGCGAGCAGTACTTC.